This T cell receptor (beta chain) was sequenced during a study of cytomegalovirus exposure and HLA in healthy donors. PCR used 60 Vbeta primers and 13 Jbeta primers. Sequenced by immunoSEQ multiplex PCR; TCRdb stores in-frame clones only, minus some. The sample shows 150,000 to 200,000 clones, 75% to 85% of them seen only once. The CDR3 has 13 amino acids. Trimming took off 0 bases at V and 7 bases at J, with 8 bases between the two ends. Germline V gives CDR1 SGHTA, CDR2 FQGNSA. The genes are TRBV7-2 and TRBJ2-3; no reliable D call. This receptor was identified in a woman in her 50s in good health and CMV-seronegative. Sequencing input: PBMCs. This CDR3 is CASSLAALNTQYF. Here the CDR3 DNA reads TGTGCCAGCAGCTTAGCGGCTTTAAATACGCAGTATTTT. The whole variable domain, remainder taken from reference TRBV7-2 and TRBJ2-3, is GAGVSQSPSNKVTEKGKDVELRCDPISGHTALYWYRQSLGQGLEFLIYFQGNSAPDKSGLPSDRFSAERTGGSVSTLTIQRTQQEDSAVYLCASSLAALNTQYFGPGTRLTVL.